These T cell receptor beta chains were read from a single sample in a study of technical replicates of blood from a few donors. Here immunoSEQ multiplex PCR was the method, and the copy in TCRdb shows in-frame clones only, minus some. The top ten clones hold roughly 4.4% of a sample with some 77,000 clones, approximately 86% of them seen once. Source material: PBMCs. These receptors were taken from a human donor in good health. Some clones in this sample may be carry-over from other donors' samples. The CDR3 runs from the conserved cysteine through the conserved F or W. A D gene is named only where the DNA matches it firmly. Expanded clones get a size class; other rows say once, few or many, or leave the size out.

V	D	J	size	CDR3	DNA
TRBV7-9	TRBD1	TRBJ1-2	NA	CASSLGASGGKAYYGYTF	TGTGCCAGCAGCTTAGGTGCGTCAGGGGGCAAGGCATACTATGGCTACACCTTC
TRBV4-2	TRBD1	TRBJ1-1	NA	CASSTGQGNTEAFF	TGTGCCAGCAGCACCGGACAGGGCAACACTGAAGCTTTCTTT
TRBV11-2	TRBD2	TRBJ2-7	NA	CASSARGGPSYEQYF	TGTGCCAGCAGCGCCCGCGGGGGGCCGTCCTACGAGCAGTACTTC
TRBV5-1	NA	TRBJ2-2	NA	CASSPTANTGELFF	TGCGCCAGCAGCCCGACAGCGAACACCGGGGAGCTGTTTTTT
TRBV30	NA	TRBJ2-5	NA	CAWSGGQSIATQYF	TGTGCCTGGAGCGGGGGACAGTCTATTGCGACCCAGTACTTC
TRBV5-1	TRBD1	TRBJ2-7	NA	CASSPGQGAYEQYF	TGCGCCAGCAGCCCGGGACAGGGAGCCTACGAGCAGTACTTC
TRBV29-1	TRBD2	TRBJ2-1	NA	CSVEGGSGIPSYNEQFF	TGCAGCGTTGAAGGGGGTAGCGGGATACCCTCCTACAATGAGCAGTTCTTC
TRBV25-1	TRBD1	TRBJ2-5	NA	CASSGNQGANYF	TGTGCCAGCAGTGGAAACCAGGGGGCGAATTACTTC
TRBV6-6	TRBD2	TRBJ2-5	NA	CASSREVQETQYF	TGTGCCAGCAGTCGGGAGGTCCAAGAGACCCAGTACTTC
TRBV6-4	NA	TRBJ2-1	NA	CASSAGSEQFF	TGTGCCAGCAGTGCTGGCAGTGAGCAGTTCTTC
TRBV2	TRBD1	TRBJ1-1	NA	CASRGTGGFLTEAFF	TGTGCCAGCAGGGGAACAGGGGGCTTTTTGACTGAAGCTTTCTTT
TRBV4-1	NA	TRBJ1-4	NA	CASSQAIATNEKLFF	TGCGCCAGCAGCCAAGCTATTGCAACTAATGAAAAACTGTTTTTT
TRBV6-8	NA	TRBJ2-1	NA	CASSWTGLEEGEQFF	TGTGCCAGCAGTTGGACGGGACTGGAGGAGGGTGAGCAGTTCTTC
TRBV9	TRBD1	TRBJ2-3	NA	CASSVQGADTQYF	TGTGCCAGCAGCGTACAGGGGGCGGATACGCAGTATTTT
TRBV4-3	NA	TRBJ1-1	few	CASSQDWGGTEAFF	TGCGCCAGCAGCCAAGATTGGGGGGGCACTGAAGCTTTCTTT
TRBV7-9	TRBD2	TRBJ2-1	NA	CASSLERGSSSYNEQFF	TGTGCCAGCAGCTTAGAGCGGGGGTCGAGCTCCTACAATGAGCAGTTCTTC
TRBV30	TRBD1	TRBJ1-2	NA	CAWSRDSSLNYGYTF	TGTGCCTGGTCCCGGGACAGTTCCCTTAACTATGGCTACACCTTC
TRBV19	TRBD2	TRBJ2-5	NA	CASSAPRLAGETQYF	TGTGCCAGTAGTGCTCCCCGACTAGCGGGAGAGACCCAGTACTTC
TRBV7-3	TRBD1	TRBJ1-2	NA	CASSLEGQGNYGYTF	TGTGCCAGCAGCTTAGAGGGACAGGGAAACTATGGCTACACCTTC
TRBV5-1	NA	TRBJ2-5	NA	CASSLRGPRVETQYF	TGCGCCAGCAGCTTGCGCGGGCCGCGAGTAGAGACCCAGTACTTC
TRBV19	NA	TRBJ2-3	NA	CASSTGTISTDTQYF	TGTGCCAGTAGCACAGGGACAATAAGCACAGATACGCAGTATTTT
TRBV5-1	TRBD1	TRBJ2-3	NA	CASSLSGTGGQDTQYF	TGCGCCAGCAGCTTGTCGGGGACAGGGGGTCAAGATACGCAGTATTTT
TRBV5-6	NA	TRBJ2-2	NA	CASSRYEAGELFF	TGTGCCAGCAGCCGATATGAGGCCGGGGAGCTGTTTTTT
TRBV9	NA	TRBJ2-3	NA	CASSVSRSDTQYF	TGTGCCAGCAGCGTAAGCCGGTCTGATACGCAGTATTTT
TRBV20-1	NA	TRBJ2-3	NA	CSGGRDTQYF	TGCAGTGGTGGGAGGGATACGCAGTATTTT
TRBV6-1	NA	TRBJ1-2	many	CASRGTTNYGYTF	TGTGCCAGCAGAGGGACAACTAACTATGGCTACACCTTC
TRBV11-2	NA	TRBJ1-1	NA	CASSLDSPGFNTEAFF	TGTGCCAGCAGCTTAGACAGCCCCGGGTTCAACACTGAAGCTTTCTTT
TRBV19	NA	TRBJ1-3	NA	CASSITGHFSGNTIYF	TGTGCCAGTAGTATAACGGGACACTTCTCTGGAAACACCATATATTTT
TRBV2	TRBD2	TRBJ2-5	NA	CASKGTSGVQETQYF	TGTGCCAGCAAGGGAACTAGCGGAGTTCAAGAGACCCAGTACTTC
TRBV5-1	NA	TRBJ2-3	NA	CASSLATGRTDTQYF	TGCGCCAGCAGCTTGGCAACAGGTCGCACAGATACGCAGTATTTT
TRBV30	NA	TRBJ1-3	NA	CAWSPRAGNTIYF	TGTGCCTGGAGCCCCAGGGCCGGAAACACCATATATTTT
TRBV4-2	TRBD2	TRBJ2-5	NA	CASSLGLAGGETQYF	TGTGCCAGCAGCCTGGGACTAGCGGGGGGAGAGACCCAGTACTTC
TRBV5-1	TRBD2	TRBJ2-1	NA	CASSLGQRGNEQFF	TGCGCCAGCAGCTTGGGACAGCGGGGCAATGAGCAGTTCTTC